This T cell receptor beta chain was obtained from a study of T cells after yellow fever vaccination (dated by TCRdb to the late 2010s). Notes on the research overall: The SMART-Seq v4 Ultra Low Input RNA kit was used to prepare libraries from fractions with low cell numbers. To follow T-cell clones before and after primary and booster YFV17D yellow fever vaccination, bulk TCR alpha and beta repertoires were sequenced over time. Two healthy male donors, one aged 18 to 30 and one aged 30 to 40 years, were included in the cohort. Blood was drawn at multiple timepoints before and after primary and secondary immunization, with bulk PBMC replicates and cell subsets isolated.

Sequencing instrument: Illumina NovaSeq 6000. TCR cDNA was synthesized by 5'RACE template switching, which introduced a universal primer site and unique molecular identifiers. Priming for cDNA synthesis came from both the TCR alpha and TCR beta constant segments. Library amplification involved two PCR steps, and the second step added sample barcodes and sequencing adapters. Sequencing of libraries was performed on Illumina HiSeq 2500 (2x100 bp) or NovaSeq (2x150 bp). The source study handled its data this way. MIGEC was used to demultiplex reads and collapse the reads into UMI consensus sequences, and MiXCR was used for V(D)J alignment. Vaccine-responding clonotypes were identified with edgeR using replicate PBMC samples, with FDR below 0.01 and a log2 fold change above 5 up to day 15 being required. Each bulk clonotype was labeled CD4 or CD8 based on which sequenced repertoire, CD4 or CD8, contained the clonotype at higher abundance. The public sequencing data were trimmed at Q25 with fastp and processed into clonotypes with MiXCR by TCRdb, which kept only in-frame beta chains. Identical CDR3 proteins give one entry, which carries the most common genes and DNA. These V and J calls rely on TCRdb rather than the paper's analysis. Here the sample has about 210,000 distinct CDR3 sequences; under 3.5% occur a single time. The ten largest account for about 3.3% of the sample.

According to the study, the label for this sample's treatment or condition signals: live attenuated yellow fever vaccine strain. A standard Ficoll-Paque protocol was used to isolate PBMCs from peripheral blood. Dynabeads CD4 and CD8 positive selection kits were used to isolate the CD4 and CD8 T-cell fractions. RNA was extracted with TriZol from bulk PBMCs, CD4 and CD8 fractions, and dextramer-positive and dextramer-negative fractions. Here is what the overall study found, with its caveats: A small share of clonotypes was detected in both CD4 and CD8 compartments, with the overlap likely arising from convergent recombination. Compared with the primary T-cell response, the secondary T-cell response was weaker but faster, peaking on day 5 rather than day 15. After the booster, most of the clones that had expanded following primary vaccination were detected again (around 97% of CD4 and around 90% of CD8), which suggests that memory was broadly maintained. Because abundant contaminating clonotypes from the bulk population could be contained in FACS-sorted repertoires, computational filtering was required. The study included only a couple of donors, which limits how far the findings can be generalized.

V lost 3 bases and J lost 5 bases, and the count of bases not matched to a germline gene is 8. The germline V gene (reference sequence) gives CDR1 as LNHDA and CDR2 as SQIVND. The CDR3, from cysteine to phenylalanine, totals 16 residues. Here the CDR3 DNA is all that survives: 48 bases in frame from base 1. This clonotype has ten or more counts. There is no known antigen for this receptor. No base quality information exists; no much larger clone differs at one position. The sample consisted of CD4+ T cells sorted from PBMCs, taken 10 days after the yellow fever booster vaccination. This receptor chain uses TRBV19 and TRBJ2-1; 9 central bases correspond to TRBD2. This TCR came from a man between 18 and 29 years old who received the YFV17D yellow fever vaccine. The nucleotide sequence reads TGTGCCAGTAGTATGCACGTAGCGGGGGCTAACAATGAGCAGTTCTTC. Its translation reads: CASSMHVAGANNEQFF.